Given below is one TCR delta chain in context. Its antigen is not known. Since a far larger clone is one base different, this is likely a read error. Distinct nucleotide sequences in the sample also encode this CDR3. This sample is part of a study of γδ T cells in repeated Plasmodium falciparum infection. TCRdb reprocessed the multiplex PCR reads using CATT. The table lists 75,000 to 95,000 delta-chain clones, more than 0.85% of them singletons. Findings of the study overall: Vgamma9/Vdelta2+ repertoires stayed stably polyclonal over time and infection. Donors in Mali lived in a small rural village, largely one ethnic group.

Flow sorting of PBMC yielded separate Vgamma9/Vdelta2+ and Vdelta2-negative gammadelta T cell populations for bulk repertoire analysis. The CDR3 extends over 16 amino acids. Unmatched junction bases numbered 6, after V lost 3 bases and J lost 0 bases. From germline, CDR1 is GEAIGNYY and CDR2 EKD. Sequences were obtained from gamma-delta T cells from blood. The chain links TRDV2 to TRDJ1; 10 bases line up with TRDD3. Matching the DNA to germline supplied the J gene, which TCRdb does not give. The clonotype was recovered from a pool of human donors (malaria-infected and uninfected, not separated). CDR3 residues: CACDPLGDKYTDKLIF. CDR3 DNA sequence: TGTGCCTGTGACCCTCTGGGGGATAAATACACCGATAAACTCATCTTT.